This T cell receptor (beta chain) was identified in a study of blood T cell repertoires in COVID-19 (dated by TCRdb to 2020 to 2021). Looking at the study overall: Samples from collaborators originated in the United States, Italy and Spain and spanned both the acute and convalescent phases of COVID-19. The repertoires were released in a freely available public database meant as a resource for research on the immune response to SARS-CoV-2. The prospective study material was composed of cDNA or gDNA derived from T cells, B-cell-depleted T cells, or PBMCs. The sample metadata nearly always contained a de-identified subject ID, COVID-19 status, age in years and sex. Samples came from the ongoing ImmuneRACE study (first 160 participants) plus 1,254 subjects from 6 global collaborators. Where HLA class I and class II types were available, the types were taken from metadata supplied by the sample provider, not from assay-based typing. Deeply sampled blood TCRbeta repertoires from subjects exposed to, actively infected with, or recovered from COVID-19 were included in the dataset.

At the junction V is shortened by 5 bases and J by 7 bases; bases outside the gene matches: 4. Taken from cysteine to phenylalanine, the CDR3 has 14 residues. CDR3 DNA is the only sequence kept; it has 42 bases, read in frame from the first base. CDR1 SGHTS and CDR2 YDEGEE were looked up in the germline V gene. Findings and caveats that apply to the study as a whole: Clinical and demographic metadata were provided uncurated, with the amount varying by source and participant.

The immunoSEQ Assay, a bias-controlled multiplex PCR, was used to amplify TCRbeta CDR3 regions from genomic DNA. The paper's processing steps were these. Nucleated cell counts per sample were estimated from amplification of reference gene primers within the assay. To quantify the absolute abundance of each unique TCRbeta CDR3 rearrangement, sequence reads were collapsed and filtered. For each sample, productive Simpson clonality was calculated as the square root of Simpson's diversity index over productive rearrangements. Entries here come from immuneACCESS through TCRdb and include only in-frame sequences with V and J called. Some clones fail to appear in such tables; in the studies checked, an unresolved V gene covers under half of the shortfall, and the cause of the remainder is unknown. The V and J calls and clone size come from that table; D and trimming were worked out from the DNA. The sample data list approximately 91,000 clones, and about 80% of these were observed just once. Of the sample, over 6.5% is held by the ten largest clones.

The collaborating institutions used their own protocols to collect whole blood in K2EDTA tubes. For TCRbeta analysis, collaborators shipped samples in one of three forms: frozen whole blood, isolated PBMCs, or DNA extracted from either of those sample types. This clone has only a few counts. The antigen it binds to is not known. Base qualities are not at hand, and no much larger clone is one base apart. The chain is made from TRBV5-8 and TRBJ1-6; 9 nucleotides in the junction match TRBD1. The TCR was taken from a man between 65 and 79 years old with acute or convalescent COVID-19. The material sequenced was peripheral blood. The bases read TGTGCCAGCAGGGGGACAGGGCGGAATTCACCCCTCCACTTT. Its product reads: CASRGTGRNSPLHF.